This TCR beta chain was recorded in a study of CD8+CD57+ T cells in acquired aplastic anemia. The wider study: Sorted CD4+ and CD8+ cells yielded DNA averaging approximately 3 ug. Study results and caveats: Significance was not reached for CD8+ Simpson's diversity between patients and controls. Comparison of patients with controls identified about 27 shared CD8+ CDR3 sequences.

Germline loops: CDR1 SGHDN, CDR2 FVKESK. The CDR3 runs to 16 residues. Trimming cost V 3 bases and J 2 bases, with 11 bases left between them. On this clonotype: Its antigen is still unknown.

Profiling that covered TCR beta VDJ and CDR3 relied on genomic DNA as its template. TCRdb passed the reads through MiXCR, listing each CDR3 protein once. The table lists some 190,000 distinct CDR3 sequences, 46% of them singletons. The sequence derives from a human donor in good health. The rearrangement joins TRBV14 to TRBJ2-6, with no clear D. Sequencing input: sorted CD4+, CD8+, or CD8+CD57+ T cells (not recorded which) from PBMCs. In DNA, the CDR3 is TGTGCCAGCAGCCACACATTAGGGACTGGGGCCAACGTCCTGACTTTC. Protein: CASSHTLGTGANVLTF.